The clone carrying this TCR beta chain was seen a few times. What it binds is unknown. The source of the sample is a study of T cells in Graves' hyperthyroidism and ophthalmopathy. Study outcomes and limitations: Prediction of ophthalmopathy progression came a median roughly 6.6 months pre-onset.

In germline, CDR1 is SGHRS, CDR2 YFSETQ. The CDR3 runs 13 residues. V was trimmed by 0 bases and J by 8 bases, leaving 6 bases between them. There were TCR beta CDR3 regions amplified from RNA transcripts. Primed by the HTBI set, a first-round RT-PCR was run on the TCR CDR3. TCRdb reprocessed the multiplex PCR reads via MiXCR and lists one record per CDR3 protein. The sample includes approximately 620,000 distinct CDR3 sequences, approximately 15% of them seen just once. The chain has TRBV5-1 and TRBJ1-6; no clear D. Material for sequencing was blood. This TCR came from a woman in her twenties or thirties with Graves' hyperthyroidism that later progressed to Graves' ophthalmopathy. This CDR3 is CASSLAVDSPLHF. The DNA for the CDR3 is TGCGCCAGCAGCTTGGCGGTCGATTCACCCCTCCACTTT.